One sample yielded the 32 T cell receptor beta chains listed below, sequenced in a study of cytomegalovirus exposure and HLA in healthy donors. Researchers ran the PCR with 60 Vbeta and 13 Jbeta primers. The assay was immunoSEQ multiplex PCR, and TCRdb's table has in-frame clones only and misses some. The sample lists about 130,000 clones; around 81% were seen once. Sequenced input: PBMCs. The receptors derive from a woman in her fifties or sixties in good health and CMV-seronegative.

Points on this clone: Relative to the germline gene, one junction end is altered; a read error may explain this. The V call is TRBV5-5, the J call TRBJ1-2; maybe TRBD1 (6 bases). The CDR3 covers 15 residues. The germline V gene has CDR1 SGHKS and CDR2 YYEKEE (reference sequence). The CDR3 sequence is CASSLVEGGVYGYTF. The CDR3 DNA sequence: TGTGCCAGCAGTTTGGTTGAGGGGGGGGTCTATGGCTACACCTTC.

This chain joins TRBV2 and TRBJ1-2, with D uncertain. The CDR3 runs 14 residues. Germline values: CDR1 SNHLY, CDR2 FYNNEI. CDR3 region: CATRRGSGSYGYTF. The CDR3 DNA reads TGTGCGACACGTCGGGGATCCGGGTCCTATGGCTACACCTTC.

The sample holds a few counts of this clone. The chain employs TRBV4-3 and TRBJ1-5, with 7 bases that match TRBD1. Germline V lookup: CDR1 LGHNA, CDR2 YSLEER. After removal of 1 base from V and 5 bases from J, the junction contained 5 bases not matched to a gene. This CDR3 region has 15 residues. This chain's CDR3 is CASSQVKGAYQPQHF. In nucleotides, the CDR3 is TGCGCCAGCAGCCAAGTAAAGGGGGCCTATCAGCCCCAGCATTTT.

J is TRBJ2-7 and V is TRBV15; a weak D match, TRBD2 (5 bases). The germline CDR1 and CDR2 sequences are LNHNV and YYDKDF (reference sequence). The CDR3 covers 15 residues. V was pared by 3 bases and J by 3 bases, with 15 bases between. CDR3 DNA sequence: TGTGCCACCAGCAGTGGACTCACAGAAGTCTACGAGCAGTACTTC. This sequence encodes CATSSGLTEVYEQYF.

The chain has TRBV19 and TRBJ2-5; D possibly corresponds to TRBD2 (6 bases). CDR1 is LNHDA, CDR2 SQIVND, per germline (reference sequence). Deletions cut 4 bases from V and 2 bases from J, with 8 bases between. CDR3 length: 13 amino acids. CDR3 bases: TGTGCCAGTAGTAATCGGGGGCAAGAGACCCAGTACTTC. Translation: CASSNRGQETQYF.

This clone was observed once. The chain recombines TRBV10-3 with TRBJ2-7, with TRBD1 matching 7 bases. The germline gives CDR1 ENHRY, CDR2 SYGVKD. V lost 3 bases and J lost 0; bases outside the gene matches: 14. The CDR3 extends over 18 amino acids. CDR3 protein: CAISDPHASAGGSYEQYV. CDR3 DNA sequence: TGTGCCATCAGTGACCCCCACGCATCGGCAGGGGGCTCCTACGAGCAGTACGTC.

V usage is TRBV6-5 and J usage is TRBJ1-1; D unclear. Germline V gene sequence: CDR1 MNHEY, CDR2 SVGAGI. The V end was cut by 6 bases, the J end by 1 base, with 9 bases between. This CDR3 has 13 residues. The CDR3 loop is CASRAGRNTEAFF. The CDR3 DNA is TGTGCCAGCAGGGCGGGGAGGAACACTGAAGCTTTCTTT.

The table lists this clone with a count of one. The chain carries TRBV12-5 and TRBJ1-4; perhaps TRBD1 as D (6 bases). The V gene lost 0 bases and the J gene lost 5 bases, with 13 bases spanning the gap. There are 16 residues in the CDR3. Per germline, CDR1 LGHNT and CDR2 FRNRAP. This chain's CDR3 is CASGLVAGGLNEKLFF. DNA for the CDR3: TGTGCTAGTGGTTTGGTGGCCGGGGGGCTGAATGAAAAACTGTTTTTT.

V is TRBV30 and J is TRBJ2-7; TRBD1 matches at 10 bases. The CDR3 totals 14 residues. Unmatched junction bases numbered 7, after V lost 3 bases and J lost 5 bases. Per the germline V gene, CDR1 is GTSNPN and CDR2 is SVGIG (reference sequence). In DNA form, the CDR3 reads TGTGCCTGGAGCGGGGGACAGGGGTCTAACGAGCAGTACTTC. Encoded protein: CAWSGGQGSNEQYF.

The genes are TRBV7-9 and TRBJ1-1; 8 nucleotides line up with TRBD1. Losses at the gene ends were 0 bases for V and 1 base for J; bases not matched to a gene: 4. The CDR3 contains 16 residues. Germline CDR1 SEHNR, CDR2 FQNEAQ (reference sequence). The CDR3 sequence: CASSLARQGRNTEAFF. In nucleotides, the CDR3 is TGTGCCAGCAGCTTAGCGAGACAGGGGCGGAACACTGAAGCTTTCTTT.

This chain connects TRBV29-1 to TRBJ2-3, with unresolved D. With 0 bases removed from V and 6 bases from J, the gap between germline ends came to 7 bases. The CDR3 is 12 amino acids. Germline loops: CDR1 SQVTM, CDR2 ANQGSEA. CDR3 region: CSVEDLADTQYF. The CDR3 nucleotides are TGCAGCGTTGAAGATCTTGCGGATACGCAGTATTTT.

V usage is TRBV29-1 and J usage is TRBJ2-2; TRBD1 might be the D (5 bases). Germline V gene data show CDR1 as SQVTM and CDR2 as ANQGSEA. Trimming cost V 0 bases and J 6 bases, with 8 bases left between them. The CDR3 is 13 residues long. CDR3 nucleotides: TGCAGCGTTGAAGAGCAGGGATCCGGGGAGCTGTTTTTT. Amino acid sequence: CSVEEQGSGELFF.

This chain uses TRBV15 with TRBJ2-1, with 8 bases fitting TRBD2. Per germline, CDR1 LNHNV and CDR2 YYDKDF (reference sequence). The ends lost 0 bases at V and 3 bases at J; junction bases unmatched: 22. The CDR3 sequence is 22 residues long. The CDR3 loop reads CATSRDPRWGVAAGEYYNEQFF. In nucleotides, the CDR3 is TGTGCCACCAGCAGAGATCCACGCTGGGGAGTGGCAGCGGGAGAGTACTACAATGAGCAGTTCTTC.

This rearrangement joins TRBV5-1 to TRBJ2-2, with TRBD1 matching over 7 bases. Looked up from germline, CDR1 is SGHRS and CDR2 is YFSETQ. This CDR3 spans 15 amino acids. V shed 3 bases, J shed 3 bases, and the junction held 5 bases outside the gene matches. This CDR3 is CASSSRQGHTGELFF. The CDR3 DNA follows: TGCGCCAGCAGCTCCAGACAGGGCCACACCGGGGAGCTGTTTTTT.

The chain has TRBV6-6 and TRBJ2-5, with a tentative D call TRBD2 (5 bases). Germline CDR1 MNHNY, CDR2 SVGAGI (reference sequence). Trimming stripped 3 bases from V and 5 bases from J, with 10 bases between. The CDR3 length is 13 residues. The chain's CDR3 is CASSYGGGETQYF. The CDR3 nucleotides read TGTGCCAGCAGTTATGGCGGCGGGGAGACCCAGTACTTC.

The V call is TRBV7-9, the J call TRBJ2-5; TRBD1 is a possible D gene (6 bases). This CDR3 has 14 residues. Trimming took 6 bases from V and 5 from J, leaving 16 bases between them. Germline V gives CDR1 SEHNR, CDR2 FQNEAQ (reference sequence). The CDR3 region has the DNA TGTGCCAGCAGTTATCAGGGGCAGGGGGAGACCCAGTACTTC. Translating it yields CASSYQGQGETQYF.

V usage is TRBV2 and J usage is TRBJ1-1, with TRBD1 matching over 7 bases. Germline CDR1 SNHLY, CDR2 FYNNEI. The CDR3 is made up of 11 amino acids. V trimming: 6 bases; J trimming: 6 bases; junction bases outside the gene matches: 1. CDR3 sequence: CASRTGAEAFF. The CDR3 DNA follows: TGTGCCAGCAGAACAGGGGCTGAAGCTTTCTTT.

This clone was picked up a small number of times. The genes are TRBV29-1 and TRBJ2-1; D unclear. The ends were cut back, 6 bases at V and 4 bases at J, with 16 bases in the middle. From germline, CDR1 is SQVTM and CDR2 ANQGSEA. The CDR3 is 14 amino acids. The CDR3 here is CSVDRLDRYNEQFF. The CDR3, as DNA: TGCAGCGTCGACCGACTGGATCGATACAATGAGCAGTTCTTC.

The chain couples TRBV6-1 to TRBJ2-7; possible D gene TRBD2, 5 bases. Trimming took off 8 bases at V and 4 bases at J, with 12 bases between the two ends. The CDR3 is 12 residues long. Germline CDR1 MNHNS, CDR2 SASEGT. The CDR3 DNA follows: TGTGCCAGCGGTCGGGGAGAGTACGAGCAGTACGTC. Translated, it gives CASGRGEYEQYV.

The chain employs TRBV18 and TRBJ1-1; no clear D. This CDR3 has 13 amino acids. Trimming cost V 3 bases and J 4 bases, with 9 bases left between them. Looked up from germline, CDR1 is KGHSH and CDR2 is LQKENI. The CDR3 spells CASSPSGSTEAFF. The CDR3, as DNA: TGTGCCAGCTCACCCTCGGGTAGCACTGAAGCTTTCTTT.

This chain joins TRBV11-3 and TRBJ2-3, with 14 nucleotides matching TRBD2. Germline V gene sequence: CDR1 SGHNT, CDR2 YENEEA. After removal of 5 bases from V and 1 base from J, the junction contained 14 bases not matched to a gene. CDR3 length: 20 amino acids. As DNA, the CDR3 is TGTGCCAGCAGCGAACAGACTAGCGGGAGGGCCGGGGAAGGCACAGATACGCAGTATTTT. It encodes CASSEQTSGRAGEGTDTQYF.

The sample holds a few counts of this clone. V gene TRBV5-4 combines with J gene TRBJ2-1, with TRBD2 matching 11 bases. V shed 3 bases, J shed 5 bases, and the junction held 7 bases outside the gene matches. Germline loops: CDR1 SGHNT, CDR2 YYREEE (reference sequence). This CDR3 contains 16 residues. In nucleotides, the CDR3 is TGTGCCAGCAGCTGGGGGGGGACTAGCGGAAACAATGAGCAGTTCTTC. Its protein is CASSWGGTSGNNEQFF. The entire variable domain, with the rest obtained from reference TRBV5-4 and TRBJ2-1, is as follows: ETGVTQSPTHLIKTRGQQVTLRCSSQSGHNTVSWYQQALGQGPQFIFQYYREEENGRGNFPPRFSGLQFPNYSSELNVNALELDDSALYLCASSWGGTSGNNEQFFGPGTRLTVL.

The table lists this clone with a few counts. The J gene is TRBJ1-5, the V gene TRBV5-4; D remains ambiguous. CDR1 is SGHNT, CDR2 YYREEE, per germline (reference sequence). The CDR3 runs 13 residues. Trimming cost V 0 bases and J 3 bases, with 4 bases left between them. In DNA form, the CDR3 reads TGTGCCAGCAGCTTGGACTCCAATCAGCCCCAGCATTTT. Translated, it gives CASSLDSNQPQHF.

A single count supports this clone. The V and J genes are TRBV7-9 and TRBJ2-5; TRBD2 agrees at 9 bases. Unmatched junction bases numbered 9, after V lost 2 bases and J lost 5 bases. Germline V lookup: CDR1 SEHNR, CDR2 FQNEAQ (reference sequence). This CDR3 is built from 16 residues. The DNA for the CDR3 is TGTGCCAGCAGCTTACCTCTGGGACTAGCCGCCGAGACCCAGTACTTC. Protein sequence: CASSLPLGLAAETQYF.

The V gene is TRBV5-6, the J gene TRBJ2-3; D is perhaps TRBD2 (6 bases). From germline, CDR1 is SGHDT and CDR2 YYEEEE. CDR3 length: 12 residues. V was clipped by 0 bases and J by 9 bases, with 8 bases between them. DNA of the CDR3: TGTGCCAGCAGCTTGGCCGCGGGAACGCAGTATTTT. Its protein is CASSLAAGTQYF.

The rearrangement joins TRBV19 to TRBJ2-1; a possible D gene is TRBD1 (5 bases). The CDR3 is made up of 13 amino acids. CDR1 is LNHDA and CDR2 is SQIVND in the germline V gene (reference sequence). Trimming took off 5 bases at V and 7 bases at J, with 12 bases between the two ends. CDR3 bases: TGTGCCAGTAGTCACAATCAGGGAAATGAGCAGTTCTTC. It is translated as CASSHNQGNEQFF. Variable domain in full (rest from reference TRBV19 and TRBJ2-1): DGGITQSPKYLFRKEGQNVTLSCEQNLNHDAMYWYRQDPGQGLRLIYYSQIVNDFQKGDIAEGYSVSREKKESFPLTVTSAQKNPTAFYLCASSHNQGNEQFFGPGTRLTVL.

The sample holds one count of this clone. The chain joins TRBV5-4 to TRBJ2-5, with 9 bases matching TRBD2. Germline CDR1 and CDR2: SGHNT and YYREEE (reference sequence). CDR3 length equals 13 residues. J lost 7 bases, V lost 5 bases, and 6 bases had no gene match. The CDR3 DNA sequence: TGTGCCAGCAGTTGGACTAGCGAAGGGACCCAGTACTTC. The encoded protein is CASSWTSEGTQYF.

The rearrangement joins TRBV5-6 to TRBJ2-5, with D tentatively TRBD1 (6 bases). The CDR3 runs 15 residues. Looked up from germline, CDR1 is SGHDT and CDR2 is YYEEEE. Trimming left V 4 bases short and J 4 bases short, with 17 bases between. The CDR3 protein is CASSVRGRGGETQYF. The DNA for the CDR3 is TGTGCCAGCAGCGTACGTGGACGAGGGGGAGAGACCCAGTACTTC. The full variable domain, completed using reference TRBV5-6 and TRBJ2-5, is DAGVTQSPTHLIKTRGQQVTLRCSPKSGHDTVSWYQQALGQGPQFIFQYYEEEERQRGNFPDRFSGHQFPNYSSELNVNALLLGDSALYLCASSVRGRGGETQYFGPGTRLLVL.

This clone was detected a few times. The chain recombines TRBV7-3 with TRBJ2-1, with D perhaps matching TRBD2 (6 bases). Germline V CDR1 and CDR2: SGHTA, FQGTGA. Trimming removed 4 bases at V and 4 bases at J, with 17 bases between. The CDR3 totals 16 residues. Here the CDR3 reads CASSSGLQGGYNEQFF. The CDR3 DNA sequence: TGTGCCAGCAGCTCGGGACTCCAAGGAGGGTACAATGAGCAGTTCTTC.

The V and J genes are TRBV11-3 and TRBJ1-1; no clear D. V shed 6 bases and J shed 2 bases, with 28 bases lying between them. Germline-derived CDR1 and CDR2 are SGHNT and YENEEA. The CDR3 is made up of 19 amino acids. CDR3 DNA sequence: TGTGCCAGCAGGCAAAGATCGTCCGGGAGATTGTCACGAAACACTGAAGCTTTCTTT. Its translation is CASRQRSSGRLSRNTEAFF.

This clone was found once. This sequence joins TRBV28 and TRBJ2-5, with 9 bases lining up with TRBD1. Per the germline V gene, CDR1 is MDHEN and CDR2 is SYDVKM. V was clipped by 5 bases and J by 5 bases; unmatched bases: 9. This CDR3 is 15 amino acids long. The CDR3 is CASSPLTGGRETQYF. CDR3 sequence (DNA): TGTGCCAGCAGTCCCCTAACAGGGGGCCGGGAGACCCAGTACTTC.

The table lists this clone with many counts. V gene TRBV27 combines with J gene TRBJ1-1; maybe TRBD1 (6 bases). There are 14 residues in the CDR3. Trimming left V 4 bases short and J 3 bases short, with 12 bases between. CDR1 is MNHEY, CDR2 SMNVEV, per germline (reference sequence). The CDR3 spells CASSSQGRHTEAFF. The CDR3 DNA reads TGTGCCAGCAGTTCCCAGGGGCGACACACTGAAGCTTTCTTT.